This TCR beta chain was found in a study of technical replicates of blood from a few donors. CDR3 length: 14 residues. Germline V CDR1 and CDR2: SGHRS, YFSETQ. After removal of 0 bases from V and 5 bases from J, the junction contained 2 bases not matched to a gene. TCRdb's table, derived via immunoSEQ multiplex PCR, lists solely in-frame clones and lacks some. The sample holds tens of thousands of clones, nearly 95% seen once. The receptor was derived from a human donor in good health. The sequenced sample consisted of T cells isolated from PBMCs. The V and J genes are TRBV5-1 and TRBJ2-1; 7 positions agree with TRBD2. The CDR3 sequence is CASSLAAGDNEQFF. CDR3 sequence (DNA): TGCGCCAGCAGCTTGGCCGCGGGGGACAATGAGCAGTTCTTC.